This TCR beta chain was identified during a study of radiotherapy plus CTLA-4 blockade in lung cancer. On the study more broadly: Of all patients, approximately 17% responded objectively and 31% showed disease control.

In chemo-refractory metastatic non-small-cell lung cancer, patients got ipilimumab CTLA-4 blockade together with focal radiation. This CDR3 is 16 amino acids long. The germline V gene encodes CDR1 KGHSH and CDR2 LQKENI. After removal of 3 bases from V and 5 bases from J, the junction contained 9 bases not matched to a gene. The method was immunoSEQ multiplex PCR; TCRdb's version includes in-frame clones alone and lacks a portion of them. The sample contains around 120,000 clones, about four fifths of which appear only once. Comments on this clone: Its target is unknown.

Study-wide results and limits: Blood saw expansion of tumor-derived TCR clones after radiotherapy plus ipilimumab. It was early blood T cell clone dynamics, with interferon-beta, that reportedly best predicted response.

This chain connects TRBV18 to TRBJ2-1, with 8 bases that match TRBD2. The receptor was isolated from a human donor with non-small cell lung cancer who had a partial response to radiotherapy plus ipilimumab. The sequenced sample was peripheral blood, obtained from a patient treated with radiotherapy plus ipilimumab. The CDR3 DNA is TGTGCCAGCTCACCCCCGGCTAGCGGGCGAAACAATGAGCAGTTCTTC. Residues: CASSPPASGRNNEQFF.